A single sample is the source of the 2 T cell receptor beta chains below, sequenced in a study of T cell responses to AZD1222 COVID-19 vaccine. Clones were sequenced by immunoSEQ multiplex PCR, and TCRdb holds only the in-frame ones, with some missing. The sample shows roughly 130,000 clones, 94% of them seen only once. The sequences come from peripheral blood, collected on day 0 of AZD1222 vaccination. The receptor set was obtained from an adult in good health.

The J gene is TRBJ2-1, the V gene TRBV7-2; 11 nucleotides agree with TRBD2. Trimming at V came to 5 bases and at J to 0 bases, leaving 12 bases not matched to a gene. Germline CDR1 SGHTA, CDR2 FQGNSA. The CDR3 is 19 amino acids. The CDR3 here is CASSRVRTSGRSSYNEQFF. CDR3 nucleotides: TGTGCCAGCAGCCGTGTTCGGACTAGCGGGCGGAGCTCCTACAATGAGCAGTTCTTC.

This CDR3 reads CASTTTGGGYGYTF. The CDR3 DNA is TGTGCCAGCACCACGACAGGGGGGGGCTATGGCTACACCTTC. J is TRBJ1-2 and V is TRBV9; 9 bases line up with TRBD1. V gave up 6 bases and J gave up 4 bases; unmatched junction bases: 7. Germline V gene lookup returns CDR1 SGDLS and CDR2 YYNGEE. This CDR3 has 14 amino acids.